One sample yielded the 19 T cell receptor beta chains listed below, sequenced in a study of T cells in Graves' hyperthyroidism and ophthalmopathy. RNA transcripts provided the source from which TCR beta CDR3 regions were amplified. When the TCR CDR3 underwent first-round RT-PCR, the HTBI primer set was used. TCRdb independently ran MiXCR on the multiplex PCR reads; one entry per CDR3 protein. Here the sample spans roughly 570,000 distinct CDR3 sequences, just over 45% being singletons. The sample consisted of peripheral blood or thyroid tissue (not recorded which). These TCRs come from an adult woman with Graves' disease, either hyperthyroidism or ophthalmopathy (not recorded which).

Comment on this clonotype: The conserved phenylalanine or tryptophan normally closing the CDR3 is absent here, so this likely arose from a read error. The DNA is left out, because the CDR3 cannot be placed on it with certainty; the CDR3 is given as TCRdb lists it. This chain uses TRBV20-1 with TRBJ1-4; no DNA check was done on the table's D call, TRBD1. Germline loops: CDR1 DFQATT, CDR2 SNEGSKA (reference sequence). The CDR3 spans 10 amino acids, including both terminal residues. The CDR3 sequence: CSARFGGANY.

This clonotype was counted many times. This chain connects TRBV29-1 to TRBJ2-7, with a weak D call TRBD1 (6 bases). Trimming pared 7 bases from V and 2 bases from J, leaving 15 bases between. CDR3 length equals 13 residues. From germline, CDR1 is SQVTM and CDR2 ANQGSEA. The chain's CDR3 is CSASSGVTYEQYF. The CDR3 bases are TGCAGCGCCTCGTCAGGGGTAACCTACGAGCAGTACTTC.

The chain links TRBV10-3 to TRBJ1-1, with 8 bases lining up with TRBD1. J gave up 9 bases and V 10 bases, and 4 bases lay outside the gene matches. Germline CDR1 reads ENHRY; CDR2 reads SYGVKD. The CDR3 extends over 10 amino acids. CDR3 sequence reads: CATSGGKAFF. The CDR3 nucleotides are TGTGCCACCTCAGGGGGCAAAGCTTTCTTT.

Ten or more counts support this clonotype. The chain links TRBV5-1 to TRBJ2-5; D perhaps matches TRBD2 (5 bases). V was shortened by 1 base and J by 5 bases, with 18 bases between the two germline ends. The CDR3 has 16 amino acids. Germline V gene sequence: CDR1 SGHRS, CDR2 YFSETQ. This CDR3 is CASSLTSRVSSETQYF. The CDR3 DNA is TGCGCCAGCAGCTTGACTAGTAGGGTGTCTTCGGAGACCCAGTACTTC.

In DNA form, the CDR3 reads TGTGCCAGCAGTTTTGGACAGACCAACACTGAAGCTTTCTTT. Translating it yields CASSFGQTNTEAFF. The chain couples TRBV12-3 or TRBV12-4 to TRBJ1-1; D is perhaps TRBD1 (6 bases). The CDR3 spans 14 residues. Between the trimmed V and J ends, which lost 3 bases and 2 bases, there was a span of 10 bases.

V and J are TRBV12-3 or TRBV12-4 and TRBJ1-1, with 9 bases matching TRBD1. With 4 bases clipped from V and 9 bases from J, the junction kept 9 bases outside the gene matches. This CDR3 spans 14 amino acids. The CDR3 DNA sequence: TGTGCCAGCAGTTGGCCGGGACAGGGAGGGAAAGCTTTCTTT. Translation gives CASSWPGQGGKAFF.

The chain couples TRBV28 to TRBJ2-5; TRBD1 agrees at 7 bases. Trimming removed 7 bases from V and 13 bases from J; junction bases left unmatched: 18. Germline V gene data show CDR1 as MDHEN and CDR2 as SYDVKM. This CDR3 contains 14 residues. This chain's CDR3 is CASTPGQGVRGPYF. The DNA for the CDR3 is TGTGCCAGCACTCCGGGGCAGGGGGTCAGGGGCCCGTACTTC. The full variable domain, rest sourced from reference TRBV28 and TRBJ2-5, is DVKVTQSSRYLVKRTGEKVFLECVQDMDHENMFWYRQDPGLGLRLIYFSYDVKMKEKGDIPEGYSVSREKKERFSLILESASTNQTSMYLCASTPGQGVRGPYFGPGTRLLVL.

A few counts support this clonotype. CDR3 amino acids: CASSPTGTADNSPLHF. The CDR3 DNA sequence: TGTGCCAGCTCACCTACCGGGACAGCCGATAATTCACCCCTCCACTTT. This chain uses TRBV9 with TRBJ1-6; TRBD1 matches at 7 bases. J gave up 5 bases and V 7 bases, and 12 bases lay outside the gene matches. Germline CDR1 reads SGDLS; CDR2 reads YYNGEE. The CDR3 contains 16 residues.

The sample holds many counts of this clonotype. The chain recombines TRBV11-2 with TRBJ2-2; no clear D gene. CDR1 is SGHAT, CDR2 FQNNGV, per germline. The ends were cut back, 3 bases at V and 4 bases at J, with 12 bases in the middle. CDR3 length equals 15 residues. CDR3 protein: CASSFLGHSTGELFF. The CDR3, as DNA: TGTGCCAGCAGCTTCTTAGGCCATTCCACCGGGGAGCTGTTTTTT.

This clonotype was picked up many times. CDR3 loop: CASSERGEGSPLHF. In DNA, the CDR3 is TGTGCCAGCAGCGAGCGGGGTGAGGGTTCACCCCTCCACTTT. The rearrangement joins TRBV2 to TRBJ1-6; D ambiguous. The V and J ends lost 6 bases and 9 bases respectively, with 15 bases between them. The CDR3 loop spans 14 amino acids. Germline CDR1 and CDR2: SNHLY and FYNNEI.

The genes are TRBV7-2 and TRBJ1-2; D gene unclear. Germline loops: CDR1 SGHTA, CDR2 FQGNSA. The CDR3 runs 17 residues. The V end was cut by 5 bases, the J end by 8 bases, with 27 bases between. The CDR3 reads CASSPTVADRNRLGYTF. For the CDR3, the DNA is TGTGCCAGCAGCCCGACTGTAGCAGACCGTAATAGATTGGGCTACACCTTC.

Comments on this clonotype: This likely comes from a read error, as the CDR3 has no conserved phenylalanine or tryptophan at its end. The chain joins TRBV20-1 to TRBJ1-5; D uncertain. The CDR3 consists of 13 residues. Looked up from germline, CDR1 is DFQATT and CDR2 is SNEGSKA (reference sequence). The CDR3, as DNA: TGCAGTGCCAGAGACCTGAGCAATCAGCCCCAGCATCTT. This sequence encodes CSARDLSNQPQHL.

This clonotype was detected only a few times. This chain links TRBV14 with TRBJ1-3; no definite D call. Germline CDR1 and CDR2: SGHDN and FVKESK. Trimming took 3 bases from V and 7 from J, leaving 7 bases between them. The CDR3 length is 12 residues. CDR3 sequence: CASSQALNTIYF. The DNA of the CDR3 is TGTGCCAGCAGCCAGGCGTTGAACACCATATATTTT.

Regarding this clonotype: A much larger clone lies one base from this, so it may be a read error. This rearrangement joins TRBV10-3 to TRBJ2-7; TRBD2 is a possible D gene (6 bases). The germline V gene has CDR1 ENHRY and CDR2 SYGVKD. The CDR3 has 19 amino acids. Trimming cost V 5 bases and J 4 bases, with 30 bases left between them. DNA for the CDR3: TGTGCCATCAGTTACTCGTTGGAGGACGTGCGGGGAGGTTGGTACGAGCAGTACTTC. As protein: CAISYSLEDVRGGWYEQYF.

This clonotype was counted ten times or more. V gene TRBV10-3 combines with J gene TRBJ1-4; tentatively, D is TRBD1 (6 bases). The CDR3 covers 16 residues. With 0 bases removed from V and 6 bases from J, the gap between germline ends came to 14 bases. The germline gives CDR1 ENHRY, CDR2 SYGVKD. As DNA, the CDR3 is TGTGCCATCAGTGAGTCTGGAACAGGGAGGCATGAAAAACTGTTTTTT. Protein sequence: CAISESGTGRHEKLFF.

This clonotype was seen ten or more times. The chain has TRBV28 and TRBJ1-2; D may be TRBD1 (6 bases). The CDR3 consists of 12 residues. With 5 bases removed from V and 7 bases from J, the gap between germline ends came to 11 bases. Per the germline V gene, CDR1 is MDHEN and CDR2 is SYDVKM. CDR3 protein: CASSPMTGGYTF. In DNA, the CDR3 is TGTGCCAGCAGTCCTATGACAGGTGGCTACACCTTC.

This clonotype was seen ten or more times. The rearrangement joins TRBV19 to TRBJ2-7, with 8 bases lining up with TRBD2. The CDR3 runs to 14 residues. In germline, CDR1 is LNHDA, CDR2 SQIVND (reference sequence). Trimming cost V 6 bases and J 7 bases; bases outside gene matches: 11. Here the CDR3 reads CASRYGQREREQYF. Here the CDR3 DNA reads TGTGCCAGTAGATACGGACAGCGGGAGAGGGAGCAGTACTTC.

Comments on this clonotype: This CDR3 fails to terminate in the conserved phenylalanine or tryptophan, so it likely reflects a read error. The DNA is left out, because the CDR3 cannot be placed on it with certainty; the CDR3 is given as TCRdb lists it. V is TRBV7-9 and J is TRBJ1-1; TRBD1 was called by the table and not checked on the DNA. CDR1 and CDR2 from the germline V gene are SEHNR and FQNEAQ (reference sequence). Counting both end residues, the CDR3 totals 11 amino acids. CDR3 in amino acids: CASSLGQGGFY.

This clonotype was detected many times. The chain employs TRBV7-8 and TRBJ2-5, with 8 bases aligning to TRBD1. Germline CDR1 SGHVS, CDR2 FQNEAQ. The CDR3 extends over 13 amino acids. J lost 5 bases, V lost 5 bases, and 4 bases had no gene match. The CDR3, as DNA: TGTGCCAGCAGCAGGACAGGGCTGGAGACCCAGTACTTC. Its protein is CASSRTGLETQYF.